This T cell receptor (beta chain) was recorded in a study of beta chain features in type 1 diabetes. Study observations and caveats: The study found moderately but significantly shorter TCRB CDR3s in all four CD4+ subsets of Type 1 diabetes patients.

Each of the CD4+ naive, central memory, regulatory and stem cell-like memory populations was sorted via CD45RO/CCR7/CD25/CD127/CD95/CD27. Sorting produced populations that all topped 98% purity. The investigators reverse transcribed all of the isolated RNA, so they sequenced expressed TCRB transcripts. This table comes from immunoSEQ multiplex PCR, and its TCRdb copy is limited to in-frame clones, with some not included. The table has about 700,000 clones, roughly 13% seen once; the top ten hold about 0.02%. Regarding this clone: Its matching antigen is unknown.

CDR3 size: 14 residues. Germline V lookup: CDR1 MNHNS, CDR2 SASEGT. The germline V and J ends were trimmed by 6 bases and 3 bases, with 12 bases remaining between them. V and J are TRBV6-1 and TRBJ2-1; possible D gene TRBD2, 5 bases. The sequenced sample was naive CD4+ T cells from blood. The clonotype comes from a man between 18 and 35 years old with type 1 diabetes. CDR3 bases: TGTGCCAGCAGCGATACAACTAGCTACAATGAGCAGTTCTTC. It specifies CASSDTTSYNEQFF.